These T cell receptor beta chains were read from a single sample in a study of T cell responses to AZD1222 COVID-19 vaccine. Clones were sequenced by immunoSEQ multiplex PCR, and TCRdb holds only the in-frame ones, with some missing. This repertoire shows some 80,000 clones, about 91% found once; its top ten account for 9% to 10%. The sequencing here drew on peripheral blood, taken 28 days after the second dose of the MenACWY control vaccine. These receptors all come from an adult who received the MenACWY meningococcal vaccine as a control. The CDR3 runs from the conserved cysteine through the conserved F or W. Each record gives: D gene, clone size, J gene, V gene, CDR3 DNA, CDR3 protein. The D gene is left open where the match is weak. The listing skips clone size in some rows; elsewhere it reads once, few, many or a size class.

NA | NA | TRBJ1-2 | TRBV19 | TGTGCCAGTAGTATCGGTGGACGGATCTATGGCTACACCTTC | CASSIGGRIYGYTF
NA | NA | TRBJ1-2 | TRBV5-5 | TGTGCCAGCAGCTTGGGATCGGTTGTAGGTTCCTATGGCTACACCTTC | CASSLGSVVGSYGYTF
NA | few | TRBJ2-5 | TRBV9 | TGTGCCAGCAGCGTAGCTAGGGAAGAGACCCAGTACTTC | CASSVAREETQYF
TRBD1 | once | TRBJ1-3 | TRBV5-5 | TGTGCCAGCACCCAACCCGAGGACAGGGCCGGAAACACCATATATTTT | CASTQPEDRAGNTIYF
NA | NA | TRBJ2-6 | TRBV5-1 | TGCGCCAGCAGCCCGGGTACAGCCTCTGGGGCCAACGTCCTGACTTTC | CASSPGTASGANVLTF
NA | NA | TRBJ2-7 | TRBV27 | TGTGCCAGCAGTTTATCTACAAATTACTACGAGCAGTACTTC | CASSLSTNYYEQYF
NA | NA | TRBJ1-2 | TRBV9 | TGTGCCAGCAGTCTAGACAACTATGGCTACACCTTC | CASSLDNYGYTF
NA | NA | TRBJ2-7 | TRBV3-1/TRBV3-2 | TGTGCCAGCAGCCAAGAGAGGGGTGGGCACGAGCAGTACTTC | CASSQERGGHEQYF
TRBD1 | NA | TRBJ1-5 | TRBV4-3 | TGCGCCAGCAGCCAAGAAATAAGGGGGCTGGGGGGAGGCCAAGGGCCCCAGCATTTT | CASSQEIRGLGGGQGPQHF
TRBD2 | NA | TRBJ2-1 | TRBV30 | TGTGCCTGGAGTGTTAGCGGGGGGGCCTATGAGCAGTTCTTC | CAWSVSGGAYEQFF
TRBD2 | NA | TRBJ2-1 | TRBV4-3 | TGCGCCAGCAGCACCATACCCCTAGCGGGGGGGTACAATGAGCAGTTCTTC | CASSTIPLAGGYNEQFF
NA | NA | TRBJ1-5 | TRBV6-4 | TGTGCCAGCAGTGCACAGGCAACCAATCAGCCCCAGCATTTT | CASSAQATNQPQHF
NA | few | TRBJ2-5 | TRBV12-3/TRBV12-4 | TGTGCCAGCAGCTCGGCGACCCCAGAGACCCAGTACTTC | CASSSATPETQYF
NA | once | TRBJ1-2 | TRBV5-4 | TGTGCCAGCAGCGGCCGAGGGGCTAACTATGGCTACACCTTC | CASSGRGANYGYTF
NA | NA | TRBJ2-3 | TRBV19 | TGTGCCAGTAGTATAGGGCCGCTCACAGATACGCAGTATTTT | CASSIGPLTDTQYF
NA | NA | TRBJ2-5 | TRBV2 | TGTGCCAGCACCCGTATGGGGCAAGTTGGGGAGACCCAGTACTTC | CASTRMGQVGETQYF
TRBD1 | NA | TRBJ1-5 | TRBV5-1 | TGCGCCAGCAGCCCGGCAGGGGGCCTGGATCAGCCCCAGCATTTT | CASSPAGGLDQPQHF
NA | NA | TRBJ2-6 | TRBV7-2 | TGTGCCAGCAGCCCTCACGGCGGACAGAACTCTGGGGCCAACGTCCTGACTTTC | CASSPHGGQNSGANVLTF
NA | NA | TRBJ1-5 | TRBV2 | TGTGCCAGCAGTCTACGGGGCCTACAGCCCCAGCATTTT | CASSLRGLQPQHF
NA | NA | TRBJ1-5 | TRBV6-5 | TGTGCCAGCAGTTACGTTTCCGGGCAGCCCCAGCATTTT | CASSYVSGQPQHF
NA | NA | TRBJ1-4 | TRBV5-6 | TGTGCCAGCAGCTTAACAGCGGGAGTAAAAAAACTGTTTTTT | CASSLTAGVKKLFF
NA | few | TRBJ1-2 | TRBV6-2/TRBV6-3 | TGTGCCAGCAGTTACGTAACAGGGAACTATGGCTACACCTTC | CASSYVTGNYGYTF
NA | NA | TRBJ1-2 | TRBV7-2 | TGTGCCAGCAGCTTAGGGGGCAGGGTTGACTATGGCTACACCTTC | CASSLGGRVDYGYTF
NA | NA | TRBJ1-2 | TRBV3-1/TRBV3-2 | TGTGCCAGCAGCCATGAAGCTAACTATGGCTACACCTTC | CASSHEANYGYTF
TRBD1 | NA | TRBJ2-2 | TRBV19 | TGTGCCAGTAGTAGGACAGGGGGGAACACCGGGGAGCTGTTTTTT | CASSRTGGNTGELFF
TRBD2 | NA | TRBJ2-1 | TRBV6-2/TRBV6-3 | TGTGCCAGCAGTTACCCCGGGCTAGCGGGGAACAATGAGCAGTTCTTC | CASSYPGLAGNNEQFF
TRBD2 | NA | TRBJ2-3 | TRBV2 | TGTGCCAGCAGTGAGACCAGCGGGGGGGCCGAACACACAGATACGCAGTATTTT | CASSETSGGAEHTDTQYF
NA | once | TRBJ2-3 | TRBV29-1 | TGCAGCGTTGAAGGGGGCGGCAAACGCACAGATACGCAGTATTTT | CSVEGGGKRTDTQYF
NA | NA | TRBJ1-2 | TRBV4-3 | TGCGCCAGCAGCCAAGATGAGAGGCAGCCCAACTATGGCTACACCTTC | CASSQDERQPNYGYTF
NA | NA | TRBJ2-7 | TRBV18 | TGTGCCAGCTCACCACCGACACCTCCCTACGAGCAGTACTTC | CASSPPTPPYEQYF
TRBD1 | few | TRBJ1-2 | TRBV28 | TGTGCCAGCTACCTGCCACAGGGGGTTAACTATGGCTACACCTTC | CASYLPQGVNYGYTF
NA | NA | TRBJ1-4 | TRBV2 | TGTGCCAGCAGTGTTGAGGAGTCGAGGGGTGAAAAACTGTTTTTT | CASSVEESRGEKLFF
TRBD1 | NA | TRBJ2-1 | TRBV4-3 | TGCGCCAGCAGCCAAGTGGGACAGCTATCCAATGAGCAGTTCTTC | CASSQVGQLSNEQFF
NA | NA | TRBJ1-1 | TRBV7-9 | TGTGCCAGCAGCTTTCTAAACACTGAAGCTTTCTTT | CASSFLNTEAFF
NA | medium-sized | TRBJ1-5 | TRBV24-1 | TGTGCCACCAGTGAGAGGGGTAACAATCAGCCCCAGCATTTT | CATSERGNNQPQHF
NA | NA | TRBJ2-7 | TRBV15 | TGTGCCACCAGCAGAGAGGTCAGGGACTTGGGCGAGCAGTACTTC | CATSREVRDLGEQYF
TRBD1 | NA | TRBJ1-1 | TRBV2 | TGTGCCAGCATCCCCGACAGGGACACTGAAGCTTTCTTT | CASIPDRDTEAFF
TRBD1 | NA | TRBJ1-2 | TRBV18 | TGTGCCAGCTCACCACGCGGGACAGATGGCTACACCTTC | CASSPRGTDGYTF
NA | NA | TRBJ2-3 | TRBV13 | TGTGCCAGCAGCTACATCACAGATACGCAGTATTTT | CASSYITDTQYF
NA | few | TRBJ1-6 | TRBV7-9 | TGTGCCAGCAGCTTACTGGATGATCTCCTCCACTTT | CASSLLDDLLHF
NA | NA | TRBJ2-6 | TRBV5-8 | TGTGCCAGCAGCCGGACAGCTTCAATCTCTGGGGCCAACGTCCTGACTTTC | CASSRTASISGANVLTF
NA | once | TRBJ2-3 | TRBV7-6 | TGTGCCAGCAGCTCCCCGGGGGGCCCAGATACGCAGTATTTT | CASSSPGGPDTQYF
TRBD2 | NA | TRBJ2-6 | TRBV6-1 | TGTGCCAGCAGTGGCCGGGGGGTCGCCTCTGGGGCCAACGTCCTGACTTTC | CASSGRGVASGANVLTF
TRBD1 | NA | TRBJ1-1 | TRBV9 | TGTGCCAGCAGTTCCGGGACAGGCTCTGAAGCTTTCTTT | CASSSGTGSEAFF
TRBD1 | once | TRBJ1-4 | TRBV5-8 | TGTGCCAGCAGCCCCGGACAGGGGGGGACGGTTAATGAAAAACTGTTTTTT | CASSPGQGGTVNEKLFF
NA | NA | TRBJ1-5 | TRBV10-3 | TGTGCCATCAGTGAGTCGGTTGAGCCAGGACAGCCCCAGCATTTT | CAISESVEPGQPQHF
TRBD1 | NA | TRBJ1-6 | TRBV28 | TGTGCCAGCAGTTCCCTGACAGGGAGCTCCTATAATTCACCCCTCCACTTT | CASSSLTGSSYNSPLHF
NA | NA | TRBJ1-4 | TRBV21-1 | TGTGCCAGCAGCACACAGTTTCCTAATGAAAAACTGTTTTTT | CASSTQFPNEKLFF
NA | NA | TRBJ1-1 | TRBV10-3 | TGTGCCATCACCGCGGGGGGGCCGAACACTGAAGCTTTCTTT | CAITAGGPNTEAFF
NA | many | TRBJ1-6 | TRBV30 | TGTGCCTCTTCCATGGCGGGCTCCTATAATTCACCCCTCCACTTT | CASSMAGSYNSPLHF
NA | NA | TRBJ1-6 | TRBV29-1 | TGCAGCGTCCAGTCCGGGATCGGTTCACCCCTCCACTTT | CSVQSGIGSPLHF
NA | NA | TRBJ1-4 | TRBV6-5 | TGTGCCAGCAGCCCCAGGGACACTAATGAAAAACTGTTTTTT | CASSPRDTNEKLFF
NA | NA | TRBJ2-7 | TRBV30 | TGTGCCTGGACGAAAGCCGAATACTACGAGCAGTACTTC | CAWTKAEYYEQYF
TRBD1 | NA | TRBJ2-1 | TRBV6-4 | TGTGCCAGCGGGGACAGCTACAATGAGCAGTTCTTC | CASGDSYNEQFF
TRBD1 | once | TRBJ2-3 | TRBV6-4 | TGTGCCAGCAGTGACTCGAGGGGACAGAGCACAGATACGCAGTATTTT | CASSDSRGQSTDTQYF
TRBD2 | NA | TRBJ2-3 | TRBV19 | TGTGCCAGTAGTTCCGGACTAGTAACAGATACGCAGTATTTT | CASSSGLVTDTQYF
NA | NA | TRBJ1-3 | TRBV5-1 | TGCGCCAGCAGCTTGGGGCAAGTGGGCGGAAACACCATATATTTT | CASSLGQVGGNTIYF
NA | NA | TRBJ2-2 | TRBV5-5 | TGTGCCAGCAGCTTGGACCCCGGTGCGAACACCGGGGAGCTGTTTTTT | CASSLDPGANTGELFF
TRBD1 | NA | TRBJ1-4 | TRBV18 | TGTGCCAGCTCACTAGGGACAGGGGCTGAAAAACTGTTTTTT | CASSLGTGAEKLFF
NA | NA | TRBJ1-4 | TRBV5-1 | TGCGCCAGCAGCTTGGTAGGGGAGGGGACTAATGAAAAACTGTTTTTT | CASSLVGEGTNEKLFF